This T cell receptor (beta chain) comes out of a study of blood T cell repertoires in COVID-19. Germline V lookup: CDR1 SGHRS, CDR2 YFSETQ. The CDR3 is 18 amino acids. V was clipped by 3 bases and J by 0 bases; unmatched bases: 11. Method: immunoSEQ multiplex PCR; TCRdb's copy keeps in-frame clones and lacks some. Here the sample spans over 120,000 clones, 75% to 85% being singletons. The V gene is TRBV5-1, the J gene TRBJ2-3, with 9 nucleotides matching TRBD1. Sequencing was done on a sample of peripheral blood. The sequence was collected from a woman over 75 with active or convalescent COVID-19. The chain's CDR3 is CASSWSAGTGYSTDTQYF. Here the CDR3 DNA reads TGCGCCAGCAGCTGGAGCGCAGGGACAGGGTACAGCACAGATACGCAGTATTTT.